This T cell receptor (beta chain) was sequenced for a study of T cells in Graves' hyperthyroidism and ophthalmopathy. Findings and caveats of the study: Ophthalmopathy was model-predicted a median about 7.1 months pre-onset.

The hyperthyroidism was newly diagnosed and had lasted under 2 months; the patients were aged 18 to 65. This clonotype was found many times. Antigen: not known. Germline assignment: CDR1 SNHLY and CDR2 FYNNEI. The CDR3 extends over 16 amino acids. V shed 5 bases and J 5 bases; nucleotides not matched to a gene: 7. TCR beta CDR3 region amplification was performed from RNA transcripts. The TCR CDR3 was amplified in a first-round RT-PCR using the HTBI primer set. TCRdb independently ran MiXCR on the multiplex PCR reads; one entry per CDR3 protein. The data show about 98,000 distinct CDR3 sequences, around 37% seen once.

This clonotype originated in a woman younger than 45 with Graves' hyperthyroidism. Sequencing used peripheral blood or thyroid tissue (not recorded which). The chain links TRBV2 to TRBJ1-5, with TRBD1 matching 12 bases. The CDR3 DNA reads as TGTGCCAGCAGTAAATCCGGGACAGGGGGCGATCAGCCCCAGCATTTT. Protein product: CASSKSGTGGDQPQHF.